What follows are 3 T cell receptor beta chains derived from one specimen sequenced in a study of CD4+ T cells in melanoma. Libraries were prepared by immunoSEQ multiplex PCR; TCRdb keeps only in-frame clonotypes and omits some of them. The profile shows some 150,000 clones, 80% to 95% of them singletons. The receptors here all came from a human donor with melanoma.

CDR3 DNA sequence: TGTGCCAGCAGGGGGGACGGCGAAAAACTGTTTTTT. It specifies CASRGDGEKLFF. This rearrangement joins TRBV2 to TRBJ1-4; weak D call: TRBD1 (5 bases). The CDR3 has 12 amino acids. Germline V CDR1 and CDR2: SNHLY, FYNNEI. V dropped 6 bases and J dropped 8 bases, with 10 bases sitting between them.

The CDR3 loop is CASSITGLLAKNIQYF. The CDR3 DNA sequence: TGTGCCAGCAGTATAACAGGGTTGTTAGCCAAAAACATTCAGTACTTC. The chain is built from TRBV2 and TRBJ2-4, with D possibly TRBD1 on 6 matching bases. Germline-derived CDR1 and CDR2 are SNHLY and FYNNEI. Trimming left V 5 bases short and J 0 bases short, with 14 bases between. This CDR3 has 16 amino acids.

The chain employs TRBV7-9 and TRBJ1-2; 8 positions agree with TRBD1. The CDR3 loop spans 16 amino acids. V shed 0 bases and J 8 bases; nucleotides not matched to a gene: 11. CDR1 and CDR2 from the germline V gene are SEHNR and FQNEAQ (reference sequence). The CDR3 bases are TGTGCCAGCAGCTTAGCGCTCCTGGACAGGGAGGTAGGCTACACCTTC. Amino acid sequence: CASSLALLDREVGYTF.